This T cell receptor (beta chain) was captured by sequencing in a study of T-cell memory formation after mild COVID-19. In the study overall: Each donor largely had its own TCR clusters.

Per the germline V gene, CDR1 is SGDLS and CDR2 is YYNGEE. V gave up 4 bases and J gave up 7 bases; unmatched junction bases: 7. The CDR3 covers 15 residues. Constant-segment primers served in 5'RACE that generated TCR alpha and TCR beta cDNA libraries bearing sample barcodes and UMIs. A single record per CDR3 protein comes from TCRdb applying MiXCR to the 5' RACE reads. Found here are 250,000 to 300,000 distinct CDR3 sequences, roughly 15% of them singletons; the top ten hold 22%. This clonotype has just a few counts. The chain is built from TRBV9 and TRBJ1-6; the match to TRBD1 covers 8 bases. The TCR originated in a man between 18 and 35 years old who had mild COVID-19 (a few samples of this study predate the infection). Cell type and time point are not known. The specimen sequenced was PBMCs or a T cell subset sorted from them (not recorded which). The CDR3 DNA follows: TGTGCCAGCAGCTCCCGGGACAGGTTAAATTCACCCCTCCACTTT. It yields the protein CASSSRDRLNSPLHF.